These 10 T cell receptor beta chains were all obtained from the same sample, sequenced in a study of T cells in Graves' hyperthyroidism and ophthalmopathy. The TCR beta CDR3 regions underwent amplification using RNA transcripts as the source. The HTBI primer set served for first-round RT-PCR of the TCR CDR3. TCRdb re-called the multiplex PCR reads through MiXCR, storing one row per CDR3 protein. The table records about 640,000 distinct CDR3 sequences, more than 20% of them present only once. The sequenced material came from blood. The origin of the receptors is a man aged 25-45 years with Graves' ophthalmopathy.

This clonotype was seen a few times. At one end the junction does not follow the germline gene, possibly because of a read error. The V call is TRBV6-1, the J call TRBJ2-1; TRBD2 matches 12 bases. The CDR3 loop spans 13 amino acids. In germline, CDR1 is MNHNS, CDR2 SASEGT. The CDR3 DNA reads TGTGCCGGCAGACTAGCGGGAGCTAGTGAGCAGTTCTTC. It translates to CAGRLAGASEQFF.

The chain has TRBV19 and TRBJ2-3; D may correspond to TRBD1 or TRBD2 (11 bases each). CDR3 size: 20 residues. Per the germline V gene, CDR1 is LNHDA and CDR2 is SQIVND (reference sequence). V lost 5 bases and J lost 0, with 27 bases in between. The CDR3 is CASSPGTGGWTSGSTDTQYF. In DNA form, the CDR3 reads TGTGCCAGTAGTCCCGGGACAGGGGGATGGACTAGCGGGAGCACAGATACGCAGTATTTT.

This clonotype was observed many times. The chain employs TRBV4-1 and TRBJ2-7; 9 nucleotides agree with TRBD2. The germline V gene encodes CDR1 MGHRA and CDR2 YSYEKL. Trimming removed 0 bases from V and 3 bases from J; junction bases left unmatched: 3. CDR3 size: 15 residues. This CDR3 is CASSQESGRNYEQYF. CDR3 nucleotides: TGCGCCAGCAGCCAAGAAAGCGGGAGGAACTACGAGCAGTACTTC.

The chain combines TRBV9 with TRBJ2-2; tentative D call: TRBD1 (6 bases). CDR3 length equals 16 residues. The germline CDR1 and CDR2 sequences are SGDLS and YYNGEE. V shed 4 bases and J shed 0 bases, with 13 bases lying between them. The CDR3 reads CASSSRGGPNTGELFF. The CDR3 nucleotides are TGTGCCAGCAGCTCAAGAGGGGGTCCGAACACCGGGGAGCTGTTTTTT. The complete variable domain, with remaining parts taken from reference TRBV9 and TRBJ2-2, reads DSGVTQTPKHLITATGQRVTLRCSPRSGDLSVYWYQQSLDQGLQFLIQYYNGEERAKGNILERFSAQQFPDLHSELNLSSLELGDSALYFCASSSRGGPNTGELFFGEGSRLTVL.

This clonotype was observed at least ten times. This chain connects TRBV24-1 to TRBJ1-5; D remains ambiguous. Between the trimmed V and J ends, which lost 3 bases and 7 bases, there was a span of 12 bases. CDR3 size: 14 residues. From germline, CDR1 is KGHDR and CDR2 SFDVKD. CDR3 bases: TGTGCCACCAGTGATCGGAGGGAGTGGCAGCCCCAGCATTTT. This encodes CATSDRREWQPQHF.

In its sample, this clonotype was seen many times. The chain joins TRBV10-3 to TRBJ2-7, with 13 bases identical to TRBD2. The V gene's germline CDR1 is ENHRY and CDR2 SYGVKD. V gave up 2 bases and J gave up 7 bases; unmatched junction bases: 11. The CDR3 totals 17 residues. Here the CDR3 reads CAISEVPTSGRLREQYF. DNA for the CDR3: TGTGCCATCAGTGAGGTCCCGACTAGCGGGAGGCTTAGGGAGCAGTACTTC.

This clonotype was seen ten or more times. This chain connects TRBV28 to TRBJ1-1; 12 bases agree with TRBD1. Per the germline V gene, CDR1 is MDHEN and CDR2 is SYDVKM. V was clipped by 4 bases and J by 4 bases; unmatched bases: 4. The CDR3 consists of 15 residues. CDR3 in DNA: TGTGCCAGCAGTTCGCGGGGACAGGGGGCCACTGAAGCTTTCTTT. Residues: CASSSRGQGATEAFF. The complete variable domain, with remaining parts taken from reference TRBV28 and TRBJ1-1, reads DVKVTQSSRYLVKRTGEKVFLECVQDMDHENMFWYRQDPGLGLRLIYFSYDVKMKEKGDIPEGYSVSREKKERFSLILESASTNQTSMYLCASSSRGQGATEAFFGQGTRLTVV.

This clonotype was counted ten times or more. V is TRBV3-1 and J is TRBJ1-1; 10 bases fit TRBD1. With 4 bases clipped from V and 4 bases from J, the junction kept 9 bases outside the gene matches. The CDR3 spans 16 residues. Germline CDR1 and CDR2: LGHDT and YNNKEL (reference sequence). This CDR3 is CASSPSGTGAGTEAFF. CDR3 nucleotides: TGTGCCAGCAGCCCTTCCGGGACAGGGGCGGGCACTGAAGCTTTCTTT.

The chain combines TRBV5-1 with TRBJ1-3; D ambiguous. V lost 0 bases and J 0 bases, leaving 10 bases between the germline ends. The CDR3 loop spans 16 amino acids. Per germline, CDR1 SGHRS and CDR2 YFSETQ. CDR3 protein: CASSLDRGFSGNTIYF. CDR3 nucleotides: TGCGCCAGCAGCTTGGACAGAGGATTCTCTGGAAACACCATATATTTT.

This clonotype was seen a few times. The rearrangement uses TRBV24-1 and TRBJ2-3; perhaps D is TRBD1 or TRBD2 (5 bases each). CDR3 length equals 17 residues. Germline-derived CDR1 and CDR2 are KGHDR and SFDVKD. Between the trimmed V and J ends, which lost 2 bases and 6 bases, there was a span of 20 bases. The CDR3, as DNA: TGTGCCACCAGTGATTCCCCCGGGACGGGATCTCCCGATACGCAGTATTTT. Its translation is CATSDSPGTGSPDTQYF.